Each of the 30 T cell receptor beta chains below was sequenced from the same sample in a study of blood T cell repertoires in COVID-19. Method: immunoSEQ multiplex PCR; TCRdb's copy keeps in-frame clones and lacks some. The sample lists approximately 44,000 clones, approximately 89% occurring once. Material for sequencing was peripheral blood. The origin of the receptors is a woman in her thirties or forties with acute or convalescent COVID-19.

CDR3 nucleotide sequence: TGTGCCAGCTCACCGGGACAGACCCTCACAGATACGCAGTATTTT. Encoded protein: CASSPGQTLTDTQYF. The chain has TRBV18 and TRBJ2-3, with TRBD1 matching 7 bases. V shed 3 bases, J shed 2 bases, and the junction held 5 bases outside the gene matches. The CDR3 has 15 amino acids. Per germline, CDR1 KGHSH and CDR2 LQKENI.

The genes are TRBV18 and TRBJ1-5; D ambiguous. Germline V lookup: CDR1 KGHSH, CDR2 LQKENI. This CDR3 contains 14 residues. The germline V and J ends were trimmed by 3 bases and 4 bases, with 10 bases remaining between them. CDR3 coding DNA: TGTGCCAGCTCACCCGACGGAGATAATCAGCCCCAGCATTTT. Its translation is CASSPDGDNQPQHF.

This chain joins TRBV9 and TRBJ1-6, with 9 bases aligning to TRBD1. Germline V gene data show CDR1 as SGDLS and CDR2 as YYNGEE. The V and J ends lost 2 bases and 7 bases, in that order; junction bases with no gene match: 4. The CDR3 is 15 residues long. This CDR3 is CASSVTGQGNSPLHF. In DNA form, the CDR3 reads TGTGCCAGCAGCGTTACGGGACAGGGAAATTCACCCCTCCACTTT.

The chain uses TRBV7-9 and TRBJ2-2, with TRBD1 identical over 8 bases. J gave up 6 bases and V 7 bases, and 10 bases lay outside the gene matches. The germline gives CDR1 SEHNR, CDR2 FQNEAQ (reference sequence). The CDR3 runs 15 residues. In DNA form, the CDR3 reads TGTGCCAGCAACCTTGGGGCAGGGGGCCCCGGGGAGCTGTTTTTT. Encoded protein: CASNLGAGGPGELFF.

The chain recombines TRBV3-1 (or the pseudogene TRBV3-2) with TRBJ2-5; D is undetermined. The V gene lost 3 bases and the J gene lost 5 bases, with 4 bases spanning the gap. Germline V gene sequence: CDR1 LGHDT, CDR2 YNNKEL (reference sequence). The CDR3 covers 11 residues. CDR3 DNA sequence: TGTGCCAGCAGCCAGGCCGAGACCCAGTACTTC. This translates into CASSQAETQYF.

The chain combines TRBV28 with TRBJ2-3; possibly TRBD1 for D (7 bases). The V and J ends lost 4 bases and 2 bases respectively, with 13 bases between them. Per the germline V gene, CDR1 is MDHEN and CDR2 is SYDVKM. This CDR3 contains 15 residues. CDR3 loop: CASSSRGVNTDTQYF. CDR3 bases: TGTGCCAGCAGTTCCAGGGGGGTGAACACAGATACGCAGTATTTT.

This clone was seen a handful of times. The gene calls are TRBV11-2 and TRBJ2-5, with TRBD2 identical over 7 bases. The J segment lost 5 bases and the V segment lost 5 bases, leaving 8 bases of the junction unmatched. Germline CDR1 reads SGHAT; CDR2 reads FQNNGV. The CDR3 contains 14 residues. CDR3 in amino acids: CASSPGLDGETQYF. CDR3 nucleotides: TGTGCCAGCAGCCCCGGACTAGATGGTGAGACCCAGTACTTC.

V and J are TRBV19 and TRBJ2-1; TRBD1 aligns across 10 bases. V dropped 4 bases and J dropped 6; count of bases not matched to a gene: 6. CDR1 and CDR2 from the germline V gene are LNHDA and SQIVND (reference sequence). CDR3 size: 15 residues. The CDR3 loop is CASSTDRGRPNEQFF. CDR3 coding DNA: TGTGCCAGTAGTACCGACAGGGGGCGACCCAATGAGCAGTTCTTC.

This chain connects TRBV5-1 to TRBJ1-2; D is possibly TRBD1 (5 bases). With 3 bases removed from V and 0 bases from J, the gap between germline ends came to 12 bases. This CDR3 region has 15 residues. Germline values: CDR1 SGHRS, CDR2 YFSETQ. The CDR3: CASSSSGTANYGYTF. The CDR3 nucleotides are TGCGCCAGCAGCTCCTCCGGGACTGCTAACTATGGCTACACCTTC.

The chain couples TRBV7-2 to TRBJ2-7, with 12 bases fitting TRBD2. V was clipped by 3 bases and J by 4 bases; unmatched bases: 13. Per the germline V gene, CDR1 is SGHTA and CDR2 is FQGNSA. This CDR3 has 18 residues. The CDR3 region has the DNA TGTGCCAGCAGCTTGACGATGACTAGCGGGGGCCCCGCGTACGAGCAGTACTTC. Encoded protein: CASSLTMTSGGPAYEQYF.

The chain joins TRBV28 to TRBJ2-3, with 8 bases matching TRBD1. The CDR3 sequence is 15 residues long. With 5 bases clipped from V and 2 bases from J, the junction kept 6 bases outside the gene matches. Germline V gene sequence: CDR1 MDHEN, CDR2 SYDVKM. This chain's CDR3 is CASSAGQVDTDTQYF. DNA of the CDR3: TGTGCCAGCAGTGCGGGACAGGTCGACACAGATACGCAGTATTTT. Variable domain in full (rest from reference TRBV28 and TRBJ2-3): DVKVTQSSRYLVKRTGEKVFLECVQDMDHENMFWYRQDPGLGLRLIYFSYDVKMKEKGDIPEGYSVSREKKERFSLILESASTNQTSMYLCASSAGQVDTDTQYFGPGTRLTVL.

The V call is TRBV19, the J call TRBJ2-7, with 10 bases matching TRBD1. With V trimmed by 7 bases and J by 0 bases, 6 bases remained unmatched. The CDR3 has 15 residues. Germline-derived CDR1 and CDR2 are LNHDA and SQIVND (reference sequence). The CDR3 sequence: CASTRGQGSSYEQYF. The CDR3 coding sequence is TGTGCCAGTACACGGGGACAGGGGTCCTCCTACGAGCAGTACTTC.

V gene TRBV28 combines with J gene TRBJ2-6; 7 positions agree with TRBD1. V lost 6 bases and J lost 0; bases outside the gene matches: 8. The CDR3 has 17 amino acids. CDR1 MDHEN and CDR2 SYDVKM come from the germline V gene. The CDR3 region is CASSITGAPSGANVLTF. The CDR3 DNA reads as TGTGCCAGCAGCATAACAGGGGCCCCCTCTGGGGCCAACGTCCTGACTTTC.

Worth noting for this clone: At the DNA level, this CDR3 is encoded by other sequences in the same sample as well. V usage is TRBV9 and J usage is TRBJ1-1; D might be TRBD1 (6 bases). CDR3 length equals 15 residues. V lost 4 bases and J lost 0, with 13 bases in between. Germline CDR1 SGDLS, CDR2 YYNGEE. CDR3 residues: CASSPQDRVNTEAFF. The CDR3 bases are TGTGCCAGCAGCCCCCAGGACAGAGTGAACACTGAAGCTTTCTTT.

The chain links TRBV9 to TRBJ2-2; 7 nucleotides agree with TRBD2. From germline, CDR1 is SGDLS and CDR2 YYNGEE. The junction had 8 bases not matched to a gene; V was cut back by 5 bases and J by 1 base. This CDR3 is built from 16 residues. This chain's CDR3 is CASSTTRGENTGELFF. CDR3 coding DNA: TGTGCCAGCAGTACTACCCGGGGGGAGAACACCGGGGAGCTGTTTTTT.

V is TRBV2 and J is TRBJ2-2, with D tentatively TRBD1 (5 bases). The CDR3 length is 14 residues. The V end lost 6 bases, the J end lost 3 bases, and 11 bases lay between the germline ends. Germline V CDR1 and CDR2: SNHLY, FYNNEI. The CDR3 DNA reads as TGTGCCAGCAGGGAGCAGGGATACACCGGGGAGCTGTTTTTT. Translating it yields CASREQGYTGELFF.

The chain uses TRBV18 and TRBJ1-4; 9 nucleotides agree with TRBD1. Germline CDR1 reads KGHSH; CDR2 reads LQKENI. This CDR3 is 17 amino acids long. After removal of 1 base from V and 0 bases from J, the junction contained 3 bases not matched to a gene. The CDR3 nucleotides read TGTGCCAGCTCACCACAACAGGGGGCTGCAACTAATGAAAAACTGTTTTTT. This sequence encodes CASSPQQGAATNEKLFF.

V usage is TRBV19 and J usage is TRBJ1-4; D is unresolved. V was cut by 3 bases and J by 8 bases, with 7 bases left in between. The CDR3 sequence is 12 residues long. CDR1 is LNHDA and CDR2 is SQIVND in the germline V gene (reference sequence). CDR3 region: CASSINKEKLFF. CDR3 nucleotide sequence: TGTGCCAGTAGTATCAACAAAGAAAAACTGTTTTTT.

The chain is built from TRBV6-5 and TRBJ1-1; D might be TRBD1 (6 bases). V was pared by 5 bases and J by 3 bases, with 16 bases between. CDR1 and CDR2 from the germline V gene are MNHEY and SVGAGI. The CDR3 runs 15 residues. Here the CDR3 reads CASSNPQGRDTEAFF. CDR3 bases: TGTGCCAGCAGTAACCCACAGGGTCGAGACACTGAAGCTTTCTTT.

This chain joins TRBV27 and TRBJ2-7; 10 bases match TRBD1. Germline V lookup: CDR1 MNHEY, CDR2 SMNVEV (reference sequence). Losses at the gene ends were 6 bases for V and 6 bases for J; bases not matched to a gene: 5. CDR3 length equals 13 residues. Here the CDR3 reads CASSIGTGVEQYF. For the CDR3, the DNA is TGTGCCAGCAGCATCGGGACAGGGGTCGAGCAGTACTTC.

This clone turned up a few times. The rearrangement joins TRBV6-5 to TRBJ1-2; a weak D match, TRBD1 (6 bases). The CDR3 length is 12 residues. Deletions cut 6 bases from V and 7 bases from J, with 12 bases between. The germline V gene encodes CDR1 MNHEY and CDR2 SVGAGI. For the CDR3, the DNA is TGTGCCAGCAGGTACAGGGAGGGTGGCTACACCTTC. This encodes CASRYREGGYTF.

This sequence joins TRBV19 and TRBJ2-3; tentative D call: TRBD1 (5 bases). The V end was cut by 3 bases, the J end by 2 bases, with 12 bases between. CDR1 and CDR2 from the germline V gene are LNHDA and SQIVND (reference sequence). The CDR3 contains 15 residues. DNA for the CDR3: TGTGCCAGTAGTATTGGTAGGGGCCCCACAGATACGCAGTATTTT. Its translation: CASSIGRGPTDTQYF.

A single count supports this clone. The rearrangement links TRBV6-2 or TRBV6-3 to TRBJ2-6, with 8 nucleotides matching TRBD1. The V and J ends lost 6 bases and 0 bases, in that order; junction bases with no gene match: 4. The CDR3 is made up of 16 amino acids. CDR1 is MNHEY and CDR2 is SVGEGT in the germline V gene. CDR3 in amino acids: CASSTGGHSGANVLTF. The CDR3 bases are TGTGCCAGCAGCACAGGGGGTCACTCTGGGGCCAACGTCCTGACTTTC.

The chain carries TRBV7-9 and TRBJ2-1; no clear D gene. Per germline, CDR1 SEHNR and CDR2 FQNEAQ (reference sequence). V lost 1 base and J 9 bases, leaving 16 bases between the germline ends. The CDR3 is made up of 15 amino acids. CDR3 in DNA: TGTGCCAGCAGCTTAGGCCCGGTGGTAGTAGCTGAGCAGTTCTTC. Residues: CASSLGPVVVAEQFF.

CDR3 region: CASSPPGNTIYF. The CDR3 DNA reads TGTGCCAGCAGTCCTCCTGGAAACACCATATATTTT. The genes are TRBV25-1 and TRBJ1-3; D unresolved. Trimming pared 5 bases from V and 2 bases from J, leaving 4 bases between. Germline CDR1 MGHDK, CDR2 SYGVNS. This CDR3 has 12 amino acids.

This clone came up a few times. V gene TRBV11-2 combines with J gene TRBJ2-4; 8 nucleotides line up with TRBD2. The V and J ends lost 0 bases and 8 bases, in that order; junction bases with no gene match: 12. The CDR3 contains 17 residues. The V gene's germline CDR1 is SGHAT and CDR2 FQNNGV. CDR3 nucleotide sequence: TGTGCCAGCAGCTTAGATACTAGCGGAGACGAAAGGGACATTCAGTACTTC. Residues: CASSLDTSGDERDIQYF.

This clone occurred once. This chain connects TRBV7-9 to TRBJ1-3; tentative D call: TRBD1 (5 bases). Germline V gives CDR1 SEHNR, CDR2 FQNEAQ (reference sequence). The CDR3 loop spans 15 amino acids. V was shortened by 0 bases and J by 0 bases, with 6 bases between the two germline ends. CDR3 residues: CASSLAGLSGNTIYF. CDR3 DNA sequence: TGTGCCAGCAGCTTAGCGGGACTCTCTGGAAACACCATATATTTT. Complete variable domain (other parts from reference TRBV7-9 and TRBJ1-3): DTGVSQNPRHKITKRGQNVTFRCDPISEHNRLYWYRQTLGQGPEFLTYFQNEAQLEKSRLLSDRFSAERPKGSFSTLEIQRTEQGDSAMYLCASSLAGLSGNTIYFGEGSWLTVV.

The gene calls are TRBV14 and TRBJ1-1; possibly TRBD1 for D (5 bases). Trimming removed 3 bases from V and 2 bases from J, with 13 bases in between. This CDR3 region has 15 residues. The germline CDR1 and CDR2 sequences are SGHDN and FVKESK. The CDR3 is CASSHWDSRNTEAFF. The CDR3 DNA sequence: TGTGCCAGCAGCCACTGGGACTCCCGAAACACTGAAGCTTTCTTT. The full variable domain, completed using reference TRBV14 and TRBJ1-1, is EAGVTQFPSHSVIEKGQTVTLRCDPISGHDNLYWYRRVMGKEIKFLLHFVKESKQDESGMPNNRFLAERTGGTYSTLKVQPAELEDSGVYFCASSHWDSRNTEAFFGQGTRLTVV.

This sequence joins TRBV7-7 and TRBJ1-4; 8 bases agree with TRBD1. This CDR3 is 16 amino acids long. J was trimmed by 4 bases and V by 5 bases; bases with no gene match: 9. CDR1 and CDR2 from the germline V gene are SSHAT and FNYEAQ (reference sequence). The CDR3 is CASSPTRQGSNEKLFF. The CDR3 region has the DNA TGTGCCAGCAGCCCGACCCGACAGGGGAGTAATGAAAAACTGTTTTTT.

This chain uses TRBV9 with TRBJ2-5; D may be TRBD2 (5 bases). From germline, CDR1 is SGDLS and CDR2 YYNGEE. The CDR3 is made up of 15 amino acids. Trimming took off 4 bases at V and 4 bases at J, with 17 bases between the two ends. The chain's CDR3 is CASSPRIGGIETQYF. The CDR3 DNA is TGTGCCAGCAGCCCTAGGATCGGAGGAATAGAGACCCAGTACTTC.